These T cell receptor beta chains were read from a single sample in a study of T-cell reconstitution after alpha-beta-depleted transplantation in children. TCRdb re-called the PCR reads through MiXCR, storing one row per CDR3 protein. This sample yields around 580,000 distinct CDR3 sequences, of which approximately 22% are seen a single time; roughly 15% belongs to the top ten. Sequenced material: PBMCs, mostly from graft donor cells, taken 360 days after TCRalphabeta/CD19-depleted stem cell transplant. These receptors were taken from a boy in the first two years of life who had a stem cell transplant for acute myeloid leukemia, so the T cells may come from the graft donor. CDR3s include the opening cysteine and the closing phenylalanine or tryptophan. A D gene is named only where the DNA matches it firmly. Size is omitted from some rows. Given values are once, few, many or a class for expanded clones.

J | D | size | V | length | CDR3 | DNA
TRBJ2-3 | TRBD2 | few | TRBV10-3 | 19 | CAISESGPGLAALTDTQYF | TGTGCCATCAGTGAGTCTGGACCGGGACTAGCGGCCCTCACAGATACGCAGTATTTT
TRBJ1-5 | . | many | TRBV12-3/TRBV12-4 | 16 | CASSPVGRDRNQPQHF | TGTGCCAGCAGTCCCGTAGGCAGGGATCGAAATCAGCCCCAGCATTTT
TRBJ1-5 | . | . | TRBV12-3/TRBV12-4 | 14 | CASSLARANQPQHF | TGTGCCAGCAGTTTGGCCCGAGCCAATCAGCCCCAGCATTTT
TRBJ2-1 | TRBD2 | . | TRBV24-1 | 16 | CATSDLGRGTYNEQFF | TGTGCCACCAGTGATTTAGGGCGGGGGACTTACAATGAGCAGTTCTTC
TRBJ1-5 | . | many | TRBV20-1 | 13 | CSAREEARQPQHF | TGCAGTGCTAGAGAAGAGGCGCGTCAGCCCCAGCATTTT
TRBJ1-6 | . | many | TRBV5-1 | 16 | CASSLSSRQPNSPLHF | TGCGCCAGCAGCTTGTCTAGCAGGCAACCTAATTCACCCCTCCACTTT
TRBJ2-1 | TRBD2 | . | TRBV28 | 16 | CASSPAGGGSYNEQFF | TGTGCCAGCAGCCCCGCCGGCGGGGGATCCTACAATGAGCAGTTCTTC
TRBJ1-1 | . | many | TRBV12-3/TRBV12-4 | 14 | CASSWTVLNTEAFF | TGTGCCAGCAGCTGGACGGTTCTGAACACTGAAGCTTTCTTT
TRBJ1-5 | . | many | TRBV4-1 | 13 | CASSQVLYQPQHF | TGCGCCAGCAGCCAAGTGCTGTATCAGCCCCAGCATTTT
TRBJ1-5 | TRBD1 | . | TRBV24-1 | 16 | CATSDWDSGGNQPQHF | TGTGCCACCAGTGATTGGGACAGTGGAGGCAATCAGCCCCAGCATTTT
TRBJ2-5 | TRBD2 | few | TRBV20-1 | 14 | CSASPGLAGETQYF | TGCAGTGCTAGTCCGGGACTAGCCGGAGAGACCCAGTACTTC
TRBJ2-3 | TRBD1 | many | TRBV29-1 | 13 | CSGGQGITDTQYF | TGCAGCGGCGGACAGGGTATCACAGATACGCAGTATTTT
TRBJ2-3 | . | few | TRBV10-2 | 14 | CASSGGPIPDTQYF | TGCGCCAGCAGTGGGGGACCGATCCCAGATACGCAGTATTTT
TRBJ1-2 | . | . | TRBV6-6 | 12 | CASGGVSYGYTF | TGTGCCAGCGGGGGGGTGAGCTATGGCTACACCTTC
TRBJ2-6 | . | few | TRBV12-3/TRBV12-4 | 16 | CASSLSWGSGANVLTF | TGTGCCAGCAGTTTGTCCTGGGGCTCTGGGGCCAACGTCCTGACTTTC
TRBJ1-2 | TRBD1 | . | TRBV6-1 | 14 | CASRKGQENYGYTF | TGTGCCAGCAGGAAGGGACAGGAGAACTATGGCTACACCTTC
TRBJ2-1 | . | few | TRBV12-3/TRBV12-4 | 12 | CASSLGGTPQFF | TGTGCCAGCAGTTTAGGGGGGACCCCACAGTTCTTC
TRBJ2-5 | . | . | TRBV12-3/TRBV12-4 | 13 | CASSSWIAETQYF | TGTGCCAGCAGTTCCTGGATCGCAGAGACCCAGTACTTC
TRBJ1-5 | TRBD1 | many | TRBV6-5 | 14 | CASSSGQGYQPQHF | TGTGCCAGCAGCTCGGGACAGGGTTATCAGCCCCAGCATTTT
TRBJ2-2 | . | few | TRBV10-3 | 14 | CAISESTDTGELFF | TGTGCCATCAGTGAGTCGACCGACACCGGGGAGCTGTTTTTT
TRBJ1-2 | . | few | TRBV29-1 | 14 | CSVEDPSANYGYTF | TGCAGCGTTGAAGATCCGTCAGCTAACTATGGCTACACCTTC
TRBJ2-1 | TRBD2 | . | TRBV12-3/TRBV12-4 | 18 | CASSLALGAGGSYNEQFF | TGTGCCAGCAGTTTAGCCCTAGGGGCGGGGGGGTCCTACAATGAGCAGTTCTTC
TRBJ1-2 | TRBD1 | many | TRBV11-2 | 13 | CASSLTGMSGYTF | TGTGCCAGCAGCTTGACAGGGATGTCTGGCTACACCTTC
TRBJ2-2 | TRBD1 | . | TRBV12-3/TRBV12-4 | 15 | CASSLYRGRTGELFF | TGTGCCAGCAGTTTATACAGGGGGCGAACCGGGGAGCTGTTTTTT
TRBJ2-3 | . | . | TRBV20-1 | 13 | CSARAHGSDTQYF | TGCAGTGCTAGAGCACATGGATCAGATACGCAGTATTTT
TRBJ1-1 | . | many | TRBV19 | 14 | CASSTWTANTEAFF | TGTGCCAGTAGTACTTGGACAGCCAACACTGAAGCTTTCTTT
TRBJ2-2 | . | . | TRBV11-2 | 15 | CASSLEWVNTGELFF | TGTGCCAGCAGCTTAGAATGGGTGAACACCGGGGAGCTGTTTTTT
TRBJ2-2 | . | . | TRBV7-2 | 15 | CASSPRGPNTGELFF | TGTGCCAGCAGCCCCCGAGGACCGAACACCGGGGAGCTGTTTTTT
TRBJ2-5 | . | few | TRBV12-3/TRBV12-4 | 14 | CASSLGGFRETQYF | TGTGCCAGCAGTTTAGGGGGGTTTAGGGAGACCCAGTACTTC
TRBJ2-1 | TRBD1 | . | TRBV6-2/TRBV6-3 | 15 | CASRDRGSSYNEQFF | TGTGCCAGCAGGGACAGGGGGAGCTCCTACAATGAGCAGTTCTTC
TRBJ2-3 | TRBD2 | . | TRBV6-5 | 15 | CASSYSLAATDTQYF | TGTGCCAGCAGTTACTCTCTAGCGGCCACAGATACGCAGTATTTT
TRBJ2-5 | TRBD2 | many | TRBV12-3/TRBV12-4 | 19 | CASSLRVGGSGGQGETQYF | TGTGCCAGCAGTTTAAGAGTTGGCGGTAGCGGGGGGCAAGGAGAGACCCAGTACTTC
TRBJ2-1 | . | many | TRBV19 | 12 | CASAGQYNEQFF | TGTGCCAGTGCCGGACAGTACAATGAGCAGTTCTTC
TRBJ2-1 | . | few | TRBV20-1 | 15 | CSASKLVWEDNEQFF | TGCAGTGCTAGTAAACTAGTCTGGGAGGACAATGAGCAGTTCTTC
TRBJ2-1 | TRBD2 | . | TRBV20-1 | 13 | CSAPGGSYNEQFF | TGCAGTGCCCCCGGGGGGTCCTACAATGAGCAGTTCTTC
TRBJ2-3 | . | . | TRBV6-1 | 17 | CASPPGPASASTDTQYF | TGTGCCAGCCCTCCTGGCCCTGCTAGCGCTAGCACAGATACGCAGTATTTT
TRBJ2-7 | . | many | TRBV5-1 | 13 | CASSLVGEHEQYF | TGCGCCAGCAGCTTGGTGGGGGAACACGAGCAGTACTTC
TRBJ2-5 | TRBD1 | . | TRBV5-1 | 13 | CASCRDREETQYF | TGCGCCAGCTGCCGGGACAGGGAAGAGACCCAGTACTTC